The 29 T cell receptor beta chains below come from one sample, sequenced in a study of shared clonotypes between healthy human individuals. The assay was immunoSEQ multiplex PCR, and TCRdb's table has in-frame clones only and misses some. The sample gives under 2.5 million clones, under 95% of which show up once; 0.3% to 0.45% is in the top ten. Input material: naive CD4+ T cells from PBMCs. Subset here: CD45RA+ positively selected. The receptors were gathered from a young man in good health. Some clones in this sample may be carry-over from other donors' samples.

The chain has TRBV6-1 and TRBJ2-7; maybe TRBD2 (5 bases). Germline values: CDR1 MNHNS, CDR2 SASEGT. V lost 4 bases and J lost 5, with 12 bases in between. This CDR3 region has 13 residues. The CDR3 spells CASSVPRGDEQYF. The CDR3 nucleotides read TGTGCCAGCAGTGTCCCCCGGGGAGACGAGCAGTACTTC.

The CDR3 nucleotides are TGTGCCAGCAACGAGAGGAGGCTAGATACGCAGTATTTT. Residues: CASNERRLDTQYF. The chain is built from TRBV7-2 and TRBJ2-3, with TRBD2 as a possible D gene (5 bases). The germline CDR1 and CDR2 sequences are SGHTA and FQGNSA. The CDR3 is made up of 13 amino acids. V was clipped by 7 bases and J by 5 bases, with 13 bases between them.

This chain connects TRBV19 to TRBJ1-2; D not certain. Germline V gene lookup returns CDR1 LNHDA and CDR2 SQIVND (reference sequence). V gave up 1 base and J gave up 3 bases, with 9 bases separating them. The CDR3 consists of 14 residues. Here the CDR3 DNA reads TGTGCCAGTAGTATAGTCGGTGTTTACTATGGCTACACCTTC. Translation gives CASSIVGVYYGYTF.

This chain connects TRBV11-1 to TRBJ1-2; the match to TRBD1 covers 9 bases. CDR1 and CDR2 (germline): SGHAT, FQDESV (reference sequence). J lost 0 bases, V lost 5 bases, and 4 bases had no gene match. CDR3 length: 15 residues. The CDR3 coding sequence is TGTGCCAGCAGCCGCGGGACAGGGACTAACTATGGCTACACCTTC. Translation: CASSRGTGTNYGYTF.

This chain links TRBV19 with TRBJ1-5, with 7 bases identical to TRBD1. The CDR3 is 15 residues long. V shed 5 bases and J 6 bases; nucleotides not matched to a gene: 10. Per the germline V gene, CDR1 is LNHDA and CDR2 is SQIVND (reference sequence). The CDR3 nucleotides read TGTGCCAGTAGTGGTAGACAGGGTGTTCGTCAGCCCCAGCATTTT. Protein product: CASSGRQGVRQPQHF.

CDR3 DNA: TGCGCCAGCAGCCAAGAGAAACAGGTGGCGGGGGAAGCTTTCTTT. This codes for CASSQEKQVAGEAFF. The chain joins TRBV4-1 to TRBJ1-1; weak D call: TRBD1 (5 bases). The CDR3 spans 15 residues. Germline V lookup: CDR1 MGHRA, CDR2 YSYEKL. With 0 bases removed from V and 8 bases from J, the gap between germline ends came to 16 bases.

The genes are TRBV19 and TRBJ2-4, with 7 bases matching TRBD1. The CDR3 spans 15 residues. Germline CDR1 is LNHDA and CDR2 is SQIVND (reference sequence). The V gene end was trimmed by 5 bases and the J gene end by 2 bases; junction bases not matched to a gene: 6. CDR3 sequence (DNA): TGTGCCAGTAGTTTGAACAGGGGATCCAAAAACATTCAGTACTTC. Protein sequence: CASSLNRGSKNIQYF.

V usage is TRBV19 and J usage is TRBJ2-2, with a possible D match to TRBD2 (5 bases). CDR1 is LNHDA, CDR2 SQIVND, per germline (reference sequence). V gave up 8 bases and J gave up 8 bases, with 15 bases separating them. The CDR3 is 13 amino acids. The CDR3 nucleotides read TGTGCCAGTGGATGGACTGCCGGAGGGGAGCTGTTTTTT. Protein product: CASGWTAGGELFF.

The chain combines TRBV7-3 with TRBJ1-2; perhaps TRBD1 as D (6 bases). The V gene lost 0 bases and the J gene lost 7 bases, with 12 bases spanning the gap. This CDR3 region has 14 residues. Germline lookup yields CDR1 SGHTA and CDR2 FQGTGA. The CDR3 DNA is TGTGCCAGCAGCTTAACAGGGGGTGGAGGTGGCTACACCTTC. It specifies CASSLTGGGGGYTF. Complete variable domain (other parts from reference TRBV7-3 and TRBJ1-2): GAGVSQTPSNKVTEKGKYVELRCDPISGHTALYWYRQSLGQGPEFLIYFQGTGAADDSGLPNDRFFAVRPEGSVSTLKIQRTERGDSAVYLCASSLTGGGGGYTFGSGTRLTVV.

This chain uses TRBV7-2 with TRBJ2-5; D is ambiguous. Germline CDR1 is SGHTA and CDR2 is FQGNSA. V was cut by 5 bases and J by 7 bases, with 14 bases left in between. This CDR3 region has 13 residues. CDR3 amino acids: CASSLGSDGTQYF. The CDR3 DNA is TGTGCCAGCAGCCTAGGGTCCGACGGGACCCAGTACTTC.

The gene calls are TRBV28 and TRBJ1-5; 8 bases align to TRBD1. This CDR3 spans 14 amino acids. V gave up 7 bases and J gave up 11 bases; unmatched junction bases: 13. The germline CDR1 and CDR2 sequences are MDHEN and SYDVKM. In DNA, the CDR3 is TGTGCCAGCAACCCCCGGACAGGGCGTCGGTCCCAGCATTTT. It yields the protein CASNPRTGRRSQHF. The whole variable domain, remainder taken from reference TRBV28 and TRBJ1-5, is DVKVTQSSRYLVKRTGEKVFLECVQDMDHENMFWYRQDPGLGLRLIYFSYDVKMKEKGDIPEGYSVSREKKERFSLILESASTNQTSMYLCASNPRTGRRSQHFGDGTRLSIL.

The rearrangement links TRBV21-1 to TRBJ2-2; the D segment call TRBD2 is taken from the table without a DNA check. TRBV21-1 is assigned pseudogene status. The CDR3 is made up of 13 amino acids. The CDR3 loop is CASERGTTGELFF. The DNA for the CDR3 is TGTGCCAGCGAGCGGGGAACCACCGGGGAGCTGTTTTTT.

This sequence joins TRBV5-6 and TRBJ1-1; a possible D gene is TRBD1 (6 bases). Deletions cut 5 bases from V and 2 bases from J, with 13 bases between. The CDR3 length is 14 residues. CDR1 SGHDT and CDR2 YYEEEE come from the germline V gene. The CDR3 bases are TGTGCCAGCAGACTCAGGGGTGGAAACACTGAAGCTTTCTTT. This translates into CASRLRGGNTEAFF.

J is TRBJ2-5 and V is TRBV7-2; no reliable D call. V lost 4 bases to trimming and J lost 5 bases, with 14 bases between them. Germline values: CDR1 SGHTA, CDR2 FQGNSA. The CDR3 totals 14 residues. The CDR3 DNA follows: TGTGCCAGCAGCTCACAGATGCCCCCGGAGACCCAGTACTTC. Amino acids: CASSSQMPPETQYF.

This clone was seen more than once but under ten times. The chain has TRBV6-5 and TRBJ1-1; D is possibly TRBD1 (5 bases). CDR1 and CDR2 (germline): MNHEY, SVGAGI. This CDR3 region has 14 residues. V was shortened by 9 bases and J by 4 bases, with 18 bases between the two germline ends. The chain's CDR3 is CASASTGAATEAFF. The CDR3 DNA follows: TGTGCCAGTGCCTCAACTGGGGCGGCCACTGAAGCTTTCTTT.

The genes are TRBV5-4 and TRBJ2-1, with TRBD1 matching over 9 bases. The germline gives CDR1 SGHNT, CDR2 YYREEE (reference sequence). CDR3 length: 16 residues. The V gene end was trimmed by 0 bases and the J gene end by 6 bases; junction bases not matched to a gene: 7. The DNA of the CDR3 is TGTGCCAGCAGCTTGGATTGGGGACAGGGAGGCAATGAGCAGTTCTTC. Translation gives CASSLDWGQGGNEQFF.

The gene calls are TRBV7-2 and TRBJ1-3; D possibly corresponds to TRBD1 (5 bases). The CDR3 runs 14 residues. Per germline, CDR1 SGHTA and CDR2 FQGNSA. The V end lost 3 bases, the J end lost 2 bases, and 8 bases lay between the germline ends. The CDR3 here is CASSFTGTGNTIYF. CDR3 coding DNA: TGTGCCAGCAGCTTTACAGGAACTGGAAACACCATATATTTT.

The chain carries TRBV30 and TRBJ1-2; 7 bases are a match to TRBD1. Germline V gives CDR1 GTSNPN, CDR2 SVGIG (reference sequence). The CDR3 has 13 residues. The V gene end was trimmed by 2 bases and the J gene end by 2 bases; junction bases not matched to a gene: 2. The chain's CDR3 is CAWSMTGNYGYTF. Written as DNA, the CDR3 is TGTGCCTGGAGTATGACAGGGAACTATGGCTACACCTTC.

This sequence joins TRBV28 and TRBJ1-2; D not certain. This CDR3 spans 14 amino acids. The germline V gene has CDR1 MDHEN and CDR2 SYDVKM. V lost 3 bases and J lost 2, with 10 bases in between. The CDR3 region is CASSFLTGNYGYTF. DNA of the CDR3: TGTGCCAGCAGTTTCCTGACGGGGAACTATGGCTACACCTTC.

The chain uses TRBV5-8 and TRBJ1-1; D is unresolved. The CDR3 extends over 14 amino acids. Trimming took 5 bases from V and 4 from J, leaving 15 bases between them. Germline V gives CDR1 SGHTS, CDR2 YDEGEE. The DNA for the CDR3 is TGTGCCAGCAGGAGCGTTTTAGGCGGCACTGAAGCTTTCTTT. This sequence encodes CASRSVLGGTEAFF.

This clone was counted a few times. V usage is TRBV5-1 and J usage is TRBJ1-4; D gene ambiguous. The CDR3 length is 14 residues. V gave up 1 base and J gave up 5 bases, with 9 bases separating them. The germline CDR1 and CDR2 sequences are SGHRS and YFSETQ. The CDR3 nucleotides are TGCGCCAGCAGCTTGAACAGAGTGAATGAAAAACTGTTTTTT. Protein: CASSLNRVNEKLFF.

This rearrangement joins TRBV10-3 to TRBJ2-3, with TRBD2 matching 8 bases. CDR3 length equals 13 residues. V lost 7 bases, J lost 3 bases, and 3 bases stayed unmatched. CDR1 and CDR2 from the germline V gene are ENHRY and SYGVKD. The chain's CDR3 is CAINLAGTDTQYF. DNA of the CDR3: TGTGCCATCAACCTAGCGGGTACAGATACGCAGTATTTT.

In regard to this clone: Other DNA sequences of this sample code for an identical CDR3. The chain employs TRBV19 and TRBJ2-7, with D uncertain. CDR3 length: 13 residues. Between the trimmed V and J ends, which lost 2 bases and 0 bases, there was a span of 5 bases. Germline-derived CDR1 and CDR2 are LNHDA and SQIVND (reference sequence). The CDR3 is CASSINFSYEQYF. The CDR3 coding sequence is TGTGCCAGTAGTATAAATTTCTCCTACGAGCAGTACTTC. Complete variable domain (other parts from reference TRBV19 and TRBJ2-7): DGGITQSPKYLFRKEGQNVTLSCEQNLNHDAMYWYRQDPGQGLRLIYYSQIVNDFQKGDIAEGYSVSREKKESFPLTVTSAQKNPTAFYLCASSINFSYEQYFGPGTRLTVT.

The V call is TRBV12-5, the J call TRBJ1-6; D is unresolved. The ends were cut back, 7 bases at V and 9 bases at J, with 22 bases in the middle. The germline gives CDR1 LGHNT, CDR2 FRNRAP. The CDR3 runs to 16 residues. The CDR3 nucleotides are TGTGCTAGTGAATTGGGGTCAGACTACTCCATTTCACCCCTCCACTTT. It is translated as CASELGSDYSISPLHF. The full variable domain, its missing parts supplied by reference TRBV12-5 and TRBJ1-6, is DARVTQTPRHKVTEMGQEVTMRCQPILGHNTVFWYRQTMMQGLELLAYFRNRAPLDDSGMPKDRFSAEMPDATLATLKIQPSEPRDSAVYFCASELGSDYSISPLHFGNGTRLTVT.

The chain is built from TRBV28 and TRBJ1-2, with a possible D match to TRBD1 (6 bases). Germline V gives CDR1 MDHEN, CDR2 SYDVKM. The V end was cut by 5 bases, the J end by 4 bases, with 11 bases between. The CDR3 extends over 13 amino acids. CDR3 coding DNA: TGTGCCAGCAGTACAGGGCCGACCTATGGCTACACCTTC. Protein sequence: CASSTGPTYGYTF.

In its sample, this clone was seen once. The rearrangement uses TRBV5-1 and TRBJ2-1; 11 bases line up with TRBD1. CDR3 size: 14 residues. With V trimmed by 3 bases and J by 10 bases, 6 bases remained unmatched. Germline CDR1 and CDR2: SGHRS and YFSETQ. Here the CDR3 DNA reads TGCGCCAGCAGCTCCGGGACAGGGGGTATGGAGCAGTTCTTC. Its protein product is CASSSGTGGMEQFF.

The chain is built from TRBV28 and TRBJ1-3; 7 bases match TRBD1. V shed 2 bases, J shed 3 bases, and the junction held 4 bases outside the gene matches. CDR1 is MDHEN, CDR2 SYDVKM, per germline. The CDR3 has 15 residues. CDR3 protein: CASSLGQGVGNTIYF. The CDR3 DNA follows: TGTGCCAGCAGTTTAGGGCAGGGGGTTGGAAACACCATATATTTT.

The rearrangement joins TRBV28 to TRBJ2-1; no clear D gene. This CDR3 is built from 12 residues. The V gene lost 6 bases and the J gene lost 4 bases, with 7 bases spanning the gap. Germline assignment: CDR1 MDHEN and CDR2 SYDVKM. CDR3 loop: CASRQNYNEQFF. The CDR3 bases are TGTGCCAGCAGACAGAATTACAATGAGCAGTTCTTC.

The chain has TRBV7-3 and TRBJ2-5, with D possibly matching TRBD1 (6 bases). Per the germline V gene, CDR1 is SGHTA and CDR2 is FQGTGA. V shed 5 bases and J shed 5 bases, with 21 bases lying between them. The length of the CDR3 is 16 residues. The CDR3 sequence: CASSPTLAAGVETQYF. Written as DNA, the CDR3 is TGTGCCAGCAGCCCAACCCTCGCGGCAGGGGTGGAGACCCAGTACTTC.